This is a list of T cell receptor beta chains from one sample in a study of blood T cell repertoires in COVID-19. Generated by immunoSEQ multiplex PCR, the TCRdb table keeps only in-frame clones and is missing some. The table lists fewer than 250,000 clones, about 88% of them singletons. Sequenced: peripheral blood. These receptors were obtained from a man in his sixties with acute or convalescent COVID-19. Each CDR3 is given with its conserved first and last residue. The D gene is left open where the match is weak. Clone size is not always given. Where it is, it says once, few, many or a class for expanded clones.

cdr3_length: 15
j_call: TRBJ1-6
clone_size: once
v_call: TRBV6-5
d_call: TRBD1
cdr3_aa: CATLIEGQRDSPLHF
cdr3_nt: TGTGCCACCTTGATAGAGGGACAGCGAGATTCACCCCTCCACTTT

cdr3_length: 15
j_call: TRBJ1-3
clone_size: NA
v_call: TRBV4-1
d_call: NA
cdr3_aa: CASSQQEDSGNTIYF
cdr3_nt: TGCGCCAGCAGCCAGCAGGAGGACTCTGGAAACACCATATATTTT

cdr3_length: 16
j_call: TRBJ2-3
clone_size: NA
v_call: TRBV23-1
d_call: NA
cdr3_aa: CASSQSGPPSTDTQYF
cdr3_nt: TGCGCCAGCAGTCAATCGGGGCCGCCGAGCACAGATACGCAGTATTTT

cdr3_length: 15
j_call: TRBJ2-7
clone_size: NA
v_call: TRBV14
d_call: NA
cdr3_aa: CASSQAGGSPYEQYF
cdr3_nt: TGTGCCAGCAGCCAAGCAGGGGGGTCCCCCTACGAGCAGTACTTC

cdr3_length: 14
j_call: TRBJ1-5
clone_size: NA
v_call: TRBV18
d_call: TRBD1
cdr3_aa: CASSPQGAEQPQHF
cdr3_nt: TGTGCCAGCTCACCACAGGGGGCAGAACAGCCCCAGCATTTT

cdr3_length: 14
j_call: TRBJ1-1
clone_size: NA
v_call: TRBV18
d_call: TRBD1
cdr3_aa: CASSPAGGGTEAFF
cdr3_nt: TGTGCCAGCTCACCCGCAGGGGGTGGCACTGAAGCTTTCTTT

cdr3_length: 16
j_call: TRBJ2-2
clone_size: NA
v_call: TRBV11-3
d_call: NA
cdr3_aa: CASSSRDTGNTGELFF
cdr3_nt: TGTGCCAGCAGCTCCCGCGACACAGGGAACACCGGGGAGCTGTTTTTT

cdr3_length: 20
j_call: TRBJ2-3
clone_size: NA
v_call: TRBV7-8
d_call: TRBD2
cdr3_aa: CASRSPGLAGGPPSSDTQYF
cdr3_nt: TGTGCCAGCAGATCCCCGGGACTAGCGGGGGGGCCGCCCAGCTCAGATACGCAGTATTTT

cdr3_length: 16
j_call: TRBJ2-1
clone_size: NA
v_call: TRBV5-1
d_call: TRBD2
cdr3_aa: CASSLDGTGGYNEQFF
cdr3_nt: TGCGCCAGCAGCTTGGACGGGACGGGGGGCTACAATGAGCAGTTCTTC

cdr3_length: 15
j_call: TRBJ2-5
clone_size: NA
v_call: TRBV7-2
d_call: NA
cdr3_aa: CASSLVGRDWETQYF
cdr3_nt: TGTGCCAGCAGCTTAGTGGGCAGGGACTGGGAGACCCAGTACTTC

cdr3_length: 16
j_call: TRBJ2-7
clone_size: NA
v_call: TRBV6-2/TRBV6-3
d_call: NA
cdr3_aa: CASSYPVGDSSYEQYF
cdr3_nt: TGTGCCAGCAGTTACCCCGTCGGGGACTCCTCCTACGAGCAGTACTTC

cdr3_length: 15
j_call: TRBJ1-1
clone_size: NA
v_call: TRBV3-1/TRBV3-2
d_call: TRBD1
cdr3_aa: CASSQLRQGGTEAFF
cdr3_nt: TGTGCCAGCAGCCAACTCAGACAGGGTGGGACTGAAGCTTTCTTT

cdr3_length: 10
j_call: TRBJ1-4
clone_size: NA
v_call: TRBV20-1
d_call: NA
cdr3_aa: CSAAGLKLFF
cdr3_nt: TGCAGTGCTGCAGGGTTAAAACTGTTTTTT

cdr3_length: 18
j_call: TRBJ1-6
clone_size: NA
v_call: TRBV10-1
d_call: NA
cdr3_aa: CASPLGPIDRSYNSPLHF
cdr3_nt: TGCGCCAGCCCCCTGGGGCCCATAGACCGCTCCTATAATTCACCCCTCCACTTT

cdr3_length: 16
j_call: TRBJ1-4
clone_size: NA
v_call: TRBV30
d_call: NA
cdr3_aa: CACSPGHAISNEKLFF
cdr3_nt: TGTGCCTGCTCACCGGGACACGCGATAAGTAATGAAAAACTGTTTTTT

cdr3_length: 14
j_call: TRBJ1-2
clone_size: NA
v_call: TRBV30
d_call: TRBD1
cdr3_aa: CAWSPGGTHGGYTF
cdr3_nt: TGTGCCTGGAGTCCAGGGGGAACCCACGGCGGCTACACCTTC

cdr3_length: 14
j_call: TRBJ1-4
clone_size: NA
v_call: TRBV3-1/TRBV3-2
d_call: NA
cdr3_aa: CASSQDVTREKLFF
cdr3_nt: TGTGCCAGCAGCCAAGATGTGACTAGGGAAAAACTGTTTTTT

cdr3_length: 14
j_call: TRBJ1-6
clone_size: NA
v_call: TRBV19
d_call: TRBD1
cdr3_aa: CASGFRDRDSPLHF
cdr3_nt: TGTGCCAGTGGGTTCCGGGACAGAGATTCACCCCTCCACTTT

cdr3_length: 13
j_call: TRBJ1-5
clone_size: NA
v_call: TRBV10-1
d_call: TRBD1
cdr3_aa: CASSRDRDQPQHF
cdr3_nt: TGCGCCAGCAGCCGGGACAGAGATCAGCCCCAGCATTTT

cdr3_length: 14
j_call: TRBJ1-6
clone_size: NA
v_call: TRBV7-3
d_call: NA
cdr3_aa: CASSLDSMKSPLHF
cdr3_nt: TGTGCCAGCAGCTTGGACTCAATGAAGTCACCCCTCCACTTT

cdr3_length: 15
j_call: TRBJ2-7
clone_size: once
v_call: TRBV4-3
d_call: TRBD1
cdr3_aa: CASSQDRDRPYEQYF
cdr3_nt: TGCGCCAGCAGCCAAGATAGGGACAGACCCTACGAGCAGTACTTC

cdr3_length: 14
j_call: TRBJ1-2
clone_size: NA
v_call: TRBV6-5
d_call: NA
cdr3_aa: CASRSQGWGSGYTF
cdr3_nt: TGTGCCAGCAGATCACAGGGATGGGGTTCCGGCTACACCTTC

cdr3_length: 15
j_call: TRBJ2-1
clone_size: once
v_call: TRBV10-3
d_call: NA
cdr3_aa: CAISDSGGRYNEQFF
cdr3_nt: TGTGCCATCAGTGATAGTGGGGGCCGCTACAATGAGCAGTTCTTC

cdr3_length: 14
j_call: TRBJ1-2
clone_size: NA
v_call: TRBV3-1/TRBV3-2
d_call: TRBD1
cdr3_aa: CASSPYDRVGGYTF
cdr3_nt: TGTGCCAGCAGCCCATACGACAGGGTCGGCGGCTACACCTTC

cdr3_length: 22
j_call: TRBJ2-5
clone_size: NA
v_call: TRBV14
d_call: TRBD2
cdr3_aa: CASSHNLFRRLVTGGVQETQYF
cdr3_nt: TGTGCCAGCAGCCACAACCTTTTCAGGCGCCTGGTCACGGGGGGTGTCCAAGAGACCCAGTACTTC

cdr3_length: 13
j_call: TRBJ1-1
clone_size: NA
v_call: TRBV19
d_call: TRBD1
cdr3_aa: CASSADRDTEAFF
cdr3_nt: TGTGCCAGTAGTGCCGACAGGGACACTGAAGCTTTCTTT

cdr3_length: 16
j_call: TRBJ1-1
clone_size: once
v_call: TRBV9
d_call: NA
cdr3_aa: CASSKLPGHLNTEAFF
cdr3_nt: TGTGCCAGCAGTAAACTCCCGGGACACCTGAACACTGAAGCTTTCTTT

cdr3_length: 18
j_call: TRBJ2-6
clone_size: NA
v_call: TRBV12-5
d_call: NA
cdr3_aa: CASGLERGSGSGANVLTF
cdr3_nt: TGTGCTAGTGGTTTGGAGAGGGGGTCCGGCTCTGGGGCCAACGTCCTGACTTTC

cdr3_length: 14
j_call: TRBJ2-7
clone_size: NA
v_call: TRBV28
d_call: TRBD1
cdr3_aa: CASSLQGQGHEQYF
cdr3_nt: TGTGCCAGCAGTTTACAAGGACAGGGTCACGAGCAGTACTTC

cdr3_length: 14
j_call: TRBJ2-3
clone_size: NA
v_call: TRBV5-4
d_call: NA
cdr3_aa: CASSSSWGADTQYF
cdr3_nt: TGTGCCAGCAGCTCGAGTTGGGGGGCAGATACGCAGTATTTT

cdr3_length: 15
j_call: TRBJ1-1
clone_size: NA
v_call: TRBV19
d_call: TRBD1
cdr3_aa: CASSTNRGVYTEAFF
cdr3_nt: TGTGCCAGTAGTACAAACAGGGGGGTTTACACTGAAGCTTTCTTT

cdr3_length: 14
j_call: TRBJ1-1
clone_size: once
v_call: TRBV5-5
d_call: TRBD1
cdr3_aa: CASSLRQGNTEAFF
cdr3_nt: TGTGCCAGCAGCCTCCGACAGGGGAACACTGAAGCTTTCTTT

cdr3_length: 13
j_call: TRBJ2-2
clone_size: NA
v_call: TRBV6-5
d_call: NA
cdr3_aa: CAVRRGRTGELFF
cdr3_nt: TGTGCCGTTCGGCGGGGACGGACCGGGGAGCTGTTTTTT

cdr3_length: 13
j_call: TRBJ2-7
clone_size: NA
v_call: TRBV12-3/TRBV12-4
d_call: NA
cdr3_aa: CASSLNRVLEQYF
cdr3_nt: TGTGCCAGCAGCCTCAACAGGGTCCTCGAGCAGTACTTC

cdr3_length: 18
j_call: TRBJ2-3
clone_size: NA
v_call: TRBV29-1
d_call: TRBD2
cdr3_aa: CSVDRRRTSGGGTDTQYF
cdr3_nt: TGCAGCGTTGACCGTCGTCGGACTAGCGGGGGGGGAACAGATACGCAGTATTTT

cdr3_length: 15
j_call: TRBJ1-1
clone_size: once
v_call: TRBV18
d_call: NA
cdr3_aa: CASSPGRGLNTEAFF
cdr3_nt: TGTGCCAGCTCACCAGGCAGGGGATTGAACACTGAAGCTTTCTTT

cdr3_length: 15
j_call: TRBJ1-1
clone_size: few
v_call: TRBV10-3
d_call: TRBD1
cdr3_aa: CAISSITGVATEAFF
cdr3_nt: TGTGCCATCAGCTCGATTACAGGGGTGGCCACTGAAGCTTTCTTT

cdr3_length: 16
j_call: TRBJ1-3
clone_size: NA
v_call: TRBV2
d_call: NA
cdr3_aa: CASSEAEPSSGNTIYF
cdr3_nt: TGTGCCAGCAGTGAAGCAGAGCCTTCCTCTGGAAACACCATATATTTT

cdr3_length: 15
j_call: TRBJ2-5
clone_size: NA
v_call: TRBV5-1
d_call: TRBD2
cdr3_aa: CASTTLAGGSETQYF
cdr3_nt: TGCGCCAGCACCACCCTAGCGGGGGGTTCCGAGACCCAGTACTTC

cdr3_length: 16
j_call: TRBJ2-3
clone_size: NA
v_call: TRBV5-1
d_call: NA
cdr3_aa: CASSFGAVPSTDTQYF
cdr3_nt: TGCGCCAGCAGCTTCGGAGCCGTACCTAGCACAGATACGCAGTATTTT

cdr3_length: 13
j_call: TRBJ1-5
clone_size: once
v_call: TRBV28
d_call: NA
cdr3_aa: CASRTSGFQPQHF
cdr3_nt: TGTGCCAGCAGGACCTCAGGGTTTCAGCCCCAGCATTTT

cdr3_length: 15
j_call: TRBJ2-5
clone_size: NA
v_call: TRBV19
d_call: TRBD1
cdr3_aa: CASSGTEPFQETQYF
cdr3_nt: TGTGCCAGTAGTGGGACAGAGCCTTTTCAAGAGACCCAGTACTTC

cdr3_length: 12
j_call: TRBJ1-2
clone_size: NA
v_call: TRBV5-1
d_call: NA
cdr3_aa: CASSLDRGGYTF
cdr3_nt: TGCGCCAGCAGCTTGGATAGGGGAGGCTACACCTTC

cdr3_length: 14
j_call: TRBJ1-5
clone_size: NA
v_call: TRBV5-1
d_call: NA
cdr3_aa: CASSLAGGMGPQHF
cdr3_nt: TGCGCCAGCAGCTTGGCGGGGGGGATGGGGCCCCAGCATTTT

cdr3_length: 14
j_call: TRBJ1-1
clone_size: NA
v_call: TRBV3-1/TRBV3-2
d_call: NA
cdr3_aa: CASSQDTGRAEAFF
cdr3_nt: TGTGCCAGCAGCCAAGATACTGGGAGGGCAGAAGCTTTCTTT

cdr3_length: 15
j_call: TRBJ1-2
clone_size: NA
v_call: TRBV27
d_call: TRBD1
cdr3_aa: CASSPGGQANYGYTF
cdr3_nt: TGTGCCAGCAGTCCAGGGGGACAGGCCAACTATGGCTACACCTTC

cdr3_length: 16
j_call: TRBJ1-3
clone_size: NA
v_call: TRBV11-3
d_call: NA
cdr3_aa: CASSLDTGTTGNTIYF
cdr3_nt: TGTGCCAGCAGCTTAGACACCGGGACAACTGGAAACACCATATATTTT

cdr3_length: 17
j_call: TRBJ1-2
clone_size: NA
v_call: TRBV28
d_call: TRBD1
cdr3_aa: CASRLWGAGRGRDGYTF
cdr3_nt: TGTGCCAGCAGACTATGGGGTGCGGGCAGGGGGCGGGATGGCTACACCTTC

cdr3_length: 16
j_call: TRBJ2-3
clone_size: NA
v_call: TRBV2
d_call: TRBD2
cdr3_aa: CASSLGTSGVADTQYF
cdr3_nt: TGTGCCAGCAGTCTAGGGACTAGCGGGGTGGCAGATACGCAGTATTTT

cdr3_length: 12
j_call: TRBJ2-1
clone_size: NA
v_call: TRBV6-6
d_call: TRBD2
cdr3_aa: CASSQTSGDQFF
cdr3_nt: TGTGCCAGCAGCCAGACTAGCGGGGATCAGTTCTTC